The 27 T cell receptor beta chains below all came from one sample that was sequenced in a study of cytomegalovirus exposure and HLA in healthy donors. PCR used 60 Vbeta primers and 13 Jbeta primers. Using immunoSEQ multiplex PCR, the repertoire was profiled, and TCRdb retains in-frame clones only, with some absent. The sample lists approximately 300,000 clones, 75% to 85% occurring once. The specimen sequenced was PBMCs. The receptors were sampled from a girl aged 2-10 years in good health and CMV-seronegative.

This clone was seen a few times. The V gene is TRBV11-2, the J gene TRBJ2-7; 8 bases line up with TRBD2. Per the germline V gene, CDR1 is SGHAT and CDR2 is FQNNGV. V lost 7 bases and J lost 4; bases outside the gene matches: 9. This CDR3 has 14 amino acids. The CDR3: CASTKSGGEYEQYF. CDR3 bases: TGTGCCAGCACCAAGTCCGGGGGGGAGTACGAGCAGTACTTC.

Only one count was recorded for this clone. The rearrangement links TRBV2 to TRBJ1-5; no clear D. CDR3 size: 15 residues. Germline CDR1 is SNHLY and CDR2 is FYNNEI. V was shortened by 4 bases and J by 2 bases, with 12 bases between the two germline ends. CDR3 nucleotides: TGTGCCAGCAGTGGGGGAGGGAGGGGCAATCAGCCCCAGCATTTT. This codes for CASSGGGRGNQPQHF.

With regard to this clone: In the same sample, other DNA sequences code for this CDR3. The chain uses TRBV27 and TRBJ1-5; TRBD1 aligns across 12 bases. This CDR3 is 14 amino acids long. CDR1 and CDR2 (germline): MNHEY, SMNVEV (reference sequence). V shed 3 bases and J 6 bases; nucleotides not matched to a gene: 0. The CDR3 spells CASSLGQGAQPQHF. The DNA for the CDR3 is TGTGCCAGCAGTTTGGGACAGGGGGCTCAGCCCCAGCATTTT.

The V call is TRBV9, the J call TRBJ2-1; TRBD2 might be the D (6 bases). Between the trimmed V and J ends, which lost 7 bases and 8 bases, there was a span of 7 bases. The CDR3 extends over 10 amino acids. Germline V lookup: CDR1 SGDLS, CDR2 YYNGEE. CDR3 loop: CASGGYEQFF. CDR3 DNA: TGTGCCAGCGGGGGGTATGAGCAGTTCTTC.

The CDR3 nucleotides are TGTGCCAGCAGCTTAGATAACACAGTTTCCTACGAGCAGTACTTC. It translates to CASSLDNTVSYEQYF. The genes are TRBV7-6 and TRBJ2-7; D uncertain. Per germline, CDR1 SGHVS and CDR2 FNYEAQ. The CDR3 has 15 residues. V was pared by 1 base and J by 1 base, with 11 bases between.

Here the CDR3 DNA reads TGTGCCAGCAGCTTACCGAGGACCCAGGGAGGGGAGACCCAGTACTTC. It yields the protein CASSLPRTQGGETQYF. The chain is built from TRBV7-4 and TRBJ2-5, with 7 bases that match TRBD2. Trimming took 2 bases from V and 5 from J; bases not matched to a gene: 11. The germline V gene has CDR1 SGHVT and CDR2 SQSDAQ. The CDR3 loop spans 16 amino acids.

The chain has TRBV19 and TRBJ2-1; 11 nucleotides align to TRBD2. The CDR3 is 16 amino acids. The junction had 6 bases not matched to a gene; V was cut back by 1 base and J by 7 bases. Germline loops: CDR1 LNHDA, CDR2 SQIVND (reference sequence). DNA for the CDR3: TGTGCCAGTAGTATAGGAATAGCGGGAGGGGGAAATGAGCAGTTCTTC. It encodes CASSIGIAGGGNEQFF.

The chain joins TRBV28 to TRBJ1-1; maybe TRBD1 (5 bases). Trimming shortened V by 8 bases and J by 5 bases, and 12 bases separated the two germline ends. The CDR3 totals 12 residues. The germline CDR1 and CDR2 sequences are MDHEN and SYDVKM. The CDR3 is CASLQGWTEAFF. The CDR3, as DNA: TGTGCCAGCCTCCAGGGTTGGACTGAAGCTTTCTTT.

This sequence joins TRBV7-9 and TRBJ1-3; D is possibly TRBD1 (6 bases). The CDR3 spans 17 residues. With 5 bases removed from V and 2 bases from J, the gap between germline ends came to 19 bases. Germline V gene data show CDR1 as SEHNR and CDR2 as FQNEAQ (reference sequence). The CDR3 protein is CASSPDGDIYTGNTIYF. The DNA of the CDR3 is TGTGCCAGCAGCCCAGACGGGGACATCTACACTGGAAACACCATATATTTT.

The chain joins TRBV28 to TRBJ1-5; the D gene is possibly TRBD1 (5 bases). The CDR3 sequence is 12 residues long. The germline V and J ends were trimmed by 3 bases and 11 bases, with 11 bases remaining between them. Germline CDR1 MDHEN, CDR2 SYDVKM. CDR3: CASSLGGDAQHF. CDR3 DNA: TGTGCCAGCAGTTTGGGGGGGGACGCCCAGCATTTT.

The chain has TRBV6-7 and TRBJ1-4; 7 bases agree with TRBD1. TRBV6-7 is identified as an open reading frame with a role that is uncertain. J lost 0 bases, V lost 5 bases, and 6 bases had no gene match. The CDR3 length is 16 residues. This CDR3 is CASSDGTAATNEKLFF. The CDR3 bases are TGTGCCAGCAGTGATGGGACAGCCGCAACTAATGAAAAACTGTTTTTT.

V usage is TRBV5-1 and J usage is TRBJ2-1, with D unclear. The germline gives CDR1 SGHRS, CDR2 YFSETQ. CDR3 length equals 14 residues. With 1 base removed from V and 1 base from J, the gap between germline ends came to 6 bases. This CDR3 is CASSLTASYNEQFF. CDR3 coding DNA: TGCGCCAGCAGCTTGACTGCATCCTACAATGAGCAGTTCTTC.

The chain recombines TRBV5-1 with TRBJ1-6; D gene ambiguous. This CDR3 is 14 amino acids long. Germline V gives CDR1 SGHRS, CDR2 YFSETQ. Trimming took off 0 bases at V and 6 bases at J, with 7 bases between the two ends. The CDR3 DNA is TGCGCCAGCAGCTTGGACCGGAGTAATTCACCCCTCCACTTT. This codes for CASSLDRSNSPLHF.

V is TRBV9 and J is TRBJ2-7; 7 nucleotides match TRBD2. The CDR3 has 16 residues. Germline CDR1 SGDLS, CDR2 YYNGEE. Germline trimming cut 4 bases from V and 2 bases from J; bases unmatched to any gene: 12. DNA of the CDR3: TGTGCCAGCAGCCCCCGCGCGGGAGCGGGGACCTACGAGCAGTACTTC. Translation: CASSPRAGAGTYEQYF.

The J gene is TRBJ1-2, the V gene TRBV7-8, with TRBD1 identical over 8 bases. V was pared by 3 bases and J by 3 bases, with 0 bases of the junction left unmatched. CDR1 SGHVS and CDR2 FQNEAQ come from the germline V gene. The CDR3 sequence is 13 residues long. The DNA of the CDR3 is TGTGCCAGCAGCTTGACAGGGGACTATGGCTACACCTTC. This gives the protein CASSLTGDYGYTF.

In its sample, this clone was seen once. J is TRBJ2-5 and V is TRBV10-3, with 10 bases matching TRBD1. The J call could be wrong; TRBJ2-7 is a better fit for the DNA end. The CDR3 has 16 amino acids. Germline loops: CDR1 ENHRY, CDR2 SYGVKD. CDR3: CAISETYGTGDYEQYF. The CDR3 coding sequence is TGTGCCATCAGTGAGACCTATGGGACAGGGGACTACGAGCAGTACTTC.

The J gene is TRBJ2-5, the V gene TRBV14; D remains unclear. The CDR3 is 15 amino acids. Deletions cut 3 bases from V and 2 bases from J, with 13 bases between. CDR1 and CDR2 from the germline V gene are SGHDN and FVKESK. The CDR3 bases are TGTGCCAGCAGCCACTTCGGCCGGGTACAAGAGACCCAGTACTTC. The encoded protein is CASSHFGRVQETQYF.

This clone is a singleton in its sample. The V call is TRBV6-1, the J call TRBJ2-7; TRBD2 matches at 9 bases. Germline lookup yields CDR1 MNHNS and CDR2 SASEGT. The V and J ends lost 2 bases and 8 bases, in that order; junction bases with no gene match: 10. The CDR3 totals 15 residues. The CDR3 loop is CASSERVAGVTKQYF. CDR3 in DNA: TGTGCCAGCAGTGAAAGGGTAGCGGGAGTCACCAAGCAGTACTTC.

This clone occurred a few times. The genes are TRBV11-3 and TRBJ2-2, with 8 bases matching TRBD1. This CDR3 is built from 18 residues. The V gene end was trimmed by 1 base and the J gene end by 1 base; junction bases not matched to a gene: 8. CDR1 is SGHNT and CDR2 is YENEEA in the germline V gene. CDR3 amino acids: CASSLGRTGTGNTGELFF. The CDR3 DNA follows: TGTGCCAGCAGCTTAGGGAGAACCGGGACAGGGAACACCGGGGAGCTGTTTTTT.

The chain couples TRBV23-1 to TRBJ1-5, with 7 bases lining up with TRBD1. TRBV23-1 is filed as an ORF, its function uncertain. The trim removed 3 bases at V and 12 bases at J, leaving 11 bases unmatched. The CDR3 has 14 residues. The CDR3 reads CASSHPGTEGLQHF. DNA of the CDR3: TGCGCCAGCAGTCACCCCGGGACAGAGGGGCTCCAGCATTTT.

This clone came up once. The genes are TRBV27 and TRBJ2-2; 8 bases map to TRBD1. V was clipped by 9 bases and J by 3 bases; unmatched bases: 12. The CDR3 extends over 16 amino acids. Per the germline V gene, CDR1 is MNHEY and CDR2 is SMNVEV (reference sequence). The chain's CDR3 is CARGQDRDSDTGELFF. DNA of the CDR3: TGTGCCAGGGGACAGGACCGGGATTCGGACACCGGGGAGCTGTTTTTT.

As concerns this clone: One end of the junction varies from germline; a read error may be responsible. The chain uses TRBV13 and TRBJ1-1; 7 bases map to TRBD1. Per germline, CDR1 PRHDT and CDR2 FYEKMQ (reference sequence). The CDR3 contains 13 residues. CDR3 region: CVSSSSGGTEAFF. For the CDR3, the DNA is TGTGTCAGCAGCTCCTCAGGGGGCACTGAAGCTTTCTTT.

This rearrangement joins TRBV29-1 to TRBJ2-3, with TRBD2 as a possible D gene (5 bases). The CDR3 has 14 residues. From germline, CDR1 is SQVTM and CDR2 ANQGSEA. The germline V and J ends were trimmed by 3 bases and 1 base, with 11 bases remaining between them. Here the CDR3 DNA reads TGCAGCGTTGAGCTGGGGAGCGGCACAGATACGCAGTATTTT. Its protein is CSVELGSGTDTQYF.

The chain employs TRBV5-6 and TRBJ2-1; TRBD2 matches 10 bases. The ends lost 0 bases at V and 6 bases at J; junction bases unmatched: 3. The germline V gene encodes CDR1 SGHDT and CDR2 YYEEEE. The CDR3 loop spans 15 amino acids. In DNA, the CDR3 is TGTGCCAGCAGCTTGGTGCTAGCGGGGGTCAATGAGCAGTTCTTC. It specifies CASSLVLAGVNEQFF.

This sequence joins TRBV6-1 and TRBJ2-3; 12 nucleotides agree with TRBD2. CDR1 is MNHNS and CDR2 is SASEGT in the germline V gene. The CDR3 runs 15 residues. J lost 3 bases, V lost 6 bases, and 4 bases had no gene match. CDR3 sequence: CASRGGLAGTDTQYF. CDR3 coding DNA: TGTGCCAGCAGGGGGGGACTAGCGGGTACAGATACGCAGTATTTT.

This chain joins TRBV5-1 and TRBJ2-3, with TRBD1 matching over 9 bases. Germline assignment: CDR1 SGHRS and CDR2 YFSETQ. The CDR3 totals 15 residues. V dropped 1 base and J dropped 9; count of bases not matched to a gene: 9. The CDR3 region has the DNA TGCGCCAGCAGCTTGTCGACAGGGGGAGTGGCAACGCAGTATTTT. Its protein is CASSLSTGGVATQYF.

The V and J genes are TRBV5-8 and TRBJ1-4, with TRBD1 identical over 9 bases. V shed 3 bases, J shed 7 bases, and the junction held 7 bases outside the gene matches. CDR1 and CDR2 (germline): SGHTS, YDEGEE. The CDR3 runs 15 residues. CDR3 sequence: CASSSRQGGGEKLFF. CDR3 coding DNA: TGTGCCAGCAGCTCTCGACAGGGGGGGGGTGAAAAACTGTTTTTT.